Listed here are 3 T cell receptor beta chains from one sample, sequenced in a study of blood T cell repertoires in COVID-19. Generated by immunoSEQ multiplex PCR, the TCRdb table keeps only in-frame clones and is missing some. The sample lists some 460,000 clones, approximately 90% occurring once. Sequencing input: peripheral blood. The receptor set was obtained from a woman in her thirties with acute or convalescent COVID-19.

V gene TRBV6-1 combines with J gene TRBJ1-5, with 8 bases aligning to TRBD1. The CDR3 is 18 amino acids. Unmatched junction bases numbered 10, after V lost 3 bases and J lost 0 bases. CDR1 and CDR2 (germline): MNHNS, SASEGT. Written as DNA, the CDR3 is TGTGCCAGCAGTGATGAACAGGGGGGACCATATAGCAATCAGCCCCAGCATTTT. The encoded protein is CASSDEQGGPYSNQPQHF.

J is TRBJ2-3 and V is TRBV24-1, with 9 bases fitting TRBD1. This CDR3 comprises 16 residues. The germline CDR1 and CDR2 sequences are KGHDR and SFDVKD. Trimming at V came to 3 bases and at J to 3 bases, leaving 6 bases not matched to a gene. CDR3 sequence: CATSDSRDRETDTQYF. CDR3 bases: TGTGCCACCAGTGATAGCCGGGACAGGGAAACAGATACGCAGTATTTT.

This chain links TRBV7-9 with TRBJ2-7, with 7 bases aligning to TRBD1. The CDR3 is made up of 15 amino acids. After removal of 4 bases from V and 6 bases from J, the junction contained 12 bases not matched to a gene. Germline CDR1 is SEHNR and CDR2 is FQNEAQ (reference sequence). The CDR3, as DNA: TGTGCCAGCAGCTCCCATCGACAGGGAGCCAGCGAGCAGTACTTC. This translates into CASSSHRQGASEQYF.